Each of the 18 T cell receptor beta chains below was sequenced from the same sample in a study of shared clonotypes between healthy human individuals. Data came from immunoSEQ multiplex PCR; TCRdb stores just in-frame clones and leaves some out. Found here are 450,000 to 500,000 clones, 81% of them singletons; the top ten hold 9.5% to 15%. Sequenced input: PBMCs. These receptors all stem from a woman between 35 and 50 years old in good health. Some clones in this sample may be carry-over from other donors' samples.

As for this clone: This specimen includes other DNA sequences encoding the same CDR3. The chain joins TRBV11-2 to TRBJ1-2, with D possibly being TRBD1 (6 bases). Germline values: CDR1 SGHAT, CDR2 FQNNGV. This CDR3 region has 13 residues. V was clipped by 3 bases and J by 4 bases, with 9 bases between them. The CDR3 bases are TGTGCCAGCAGCTTGGGGGGCGGCTATGGCTACACCTTC. Translated: CASSLGGGYGYTF. Drawing the rest from reference TRBV11-2 and TRBJ1-2, the complete variable domain is EAGVAQSPRYKIIEKRQSVAFWCNPISGHATLYWYQQILGQGPKLLIQFQNNGVVDDSQLPKDRFSAERLKGVDSTLKIQPAKLEDSAVYLCASSLGGGYGYTFGSGTRLTVV.

CDR3: CASSLEAARGYTF. The DNA of the CDR3 is TGCGCCAGCAGCTTGGAGGCAGCGCGGGGCTACACCTTC. The chain is built from TRBV5-1 and TRBJ1-2; the D is unclear. The V gene's germline CDR1 is SGHRS and CDR2 YFSETQ. CDR3 length: 13 amino acids. V was pared by 0 bases and J by 8 bases, with 11 bases between. The full variable domain, completed using reference TRBV5-1 and TRBJ1-2, is KAGVTQTPRYLIKTRGQQVTLSCSPISGHRSVSWYQQTPGQGLQFLFEYFSETQRNKGNFPGRFSGRQFSNSRSEMNVSTLELGDSALYLCASSLEAARGYTFGSGTRLTVV.

This clone was seen only a few times. V gene TRBV7-9 combines with J gene TRBJ2-7; 7 bases are a match to TRBD2. This CDR3 is built from 14 residues. CDR1 and CDR2 from the germline V gene are SEHNR and FQNEAQ (reference sequence). The V gene end was trimmed by 5 bases and the J gene end by 2 bases; junction bases not matched to a gene: 6. DNA of the CDR3: TGTGCCAGCAGCCAAGGACTAGGTCCCTACGAGCAGTACTTC. Its protein product is CASSQGLGPYEQYF.

A note on this clone: This likely traces to a read error, being one base from a far larger clone. The chain uses TRBV4-2 and TRBJ2-5; no clear D. Trimming removed 6 bases from V and 5 bases from J, with 19 bases in between. The CDR3 spans 15 residues. Germline CDR1 is LGHNA and CDR2 is YNFKEQ. The DNA of the CDR3 is TGTGCCAGCAGTTTAAGCTCTCAAGTTCAGGAGACCCAGTACTTC. Residues: CASSLSSQVQETQYF.

The chain uses TRBV5-4 and TRBJ1-1; 8 nucleotides align to TRBD1. Germline CDR1 is SGHNT and CDR2 is YYREEE (reference sequence). V gave up 5 bases and J gave up 3 bases; unmatched junction bases: 9. This CDR3 is built from 15 residues. CDR3 loop: CASSSGQGEDTEAFF. The CDR3 nucleotides read TGTGCCAGCAGTTCCGGACAGGGAGAGGACACTGAAGCTTTCTTT.

Comments on this clone: A far more abundant clone sits one base away, making this likely a read error. This chain links TRBV5-4 with TRBJ2-5, with TRBD2 matching 9 bases. The germline gives CDR1 SGHNT, CDR2 YYREEE (reference sequence). The CDR3 loop spans 14 amino acids. In DNA form, the CDR3 reads TGTGCCAGCAGCTTGGACGGGACTAGCCAGACCCGGTACTTC. This gives the protein CASSLDGTSQTRYF.

This clone showed up just once. The rearrangement joins TRBV7-6 to TRBJ2-7, with a possible D match to TRBD1 (5 bases). The CDR3 loop spans 14 amino acids. CDR1 is SGHVS and CDR2 is FNYEAQ in the germline V gene. V was pared by 1 base and J by 2 bases, with 9 bases between. CDR3 nucleotides: TGTGCCAGCAGCTTAGTTAGGGGCACCTACGAGCAGTACTTC. Protein sequence: CASSLVRGTYEQYF.

J is TRBJ2-7 and V is TRBV5-1, with D tentatively TRBD1 (6 bases). V shed 2 bases and J shed 2 bases, with 17 bases lying between them. The CDR3 totals 16 residues. From germline, CDR1 is SGHRS and CDR2 YFSETQ. CDR3 in DNA: TGCGCCAGCAGCTTCACAGGGCATCCAAATACCTACGAGCAGTACTTC. Its translation: CASSFTGHPNTYEQYF.

This clone came up a few times. V usage is TRBV4-2 and J usage is TRBJ1-2; D unclear. CDR1 is LGHNA and CDR2 is YNFKEQ in the germline V gene. V lost 2 bases and J lost 4, with 8 bases in between. CDR3 length: 13 amino acids. The chain's CDR3 is CASSQSQLYGYTF. The CDR3 DNA sequence: TGTGCCAGCAGCCAATCGCAGCTCTATGGCTACACCTTC.

This chain uses TRBV4-3 with TRBJ2-1; D remains unclear. V was pared by 4 bases and J by 8 bases, with 9 bases between. CDR3 length equals 12 residues. CDR1 and CDR2 (germline): LGHNA, YSLEER. CDR3 sequence reads: CASSRGRYEQFF. For the CDR3, the DNA is TGCGCCAGCAGCCGCGGAAGGTATGAGCAGTTCTTC.

This chain connects TRBV5-1 to TRBJ2-2; no reliable D call. Germline V gene sequence: CDR1 SGHRS, CDR2 YFSETQ. CDR3 length: 14 residues. The germline V and J ends were trimmed by 0 bases and 8 bases, with 11 bases remaining between them. The CDR3 here is CASSLVGSSGELFF. CDR3 DNA sequence: TGCGCCAGCAGCTTGGTGGGCTCCTCAGGGGAGCTGTTTTTT.

On this clone: It is likely a read error: a sequence one base away is far more abundant. The rearrangement uses TRBV9 and TRBJ2-1; maybe TRBD2 (6 bases). This CDR3 comprises 15 residues. CDR1 and CDR2 (germline): SGDLS, YYNGEE. CDR3 residues: CASSVGGGIYSEQFF. Written as DNA, the CDR3 is TGTGCCAGCAGCGTAGGGGGCGGGATCTACAGTGAGCAGTTCTTC.

This clone showed up just a few times. One base separates it from a far larger clone, so it is likely a read error. The same CDR3 is also encoded by other DNA sequences in this sample. The chain carries TRBV4-2 and TRBJ2-6; D not resolved. This CDR3 is built from 15 residues. The V gene's germline CDR1 is LGHNA and CDR2 YNFKEQ. The CDR3 spells CASSQDRLQSNVLTF. The CDR3 nucleotides are TGTGCCAGTAGCCAAGACCGACTCCAATCCAACGTCCTGACTTTC.

This clone has ten or more counts. The chain has TRBV9 and TRBJ2-3, with 10 bases aligning to TRBD2. The V and J ends lost 0 bases and 6 bases, in that order; junction bases with no gene match: 4. Germline V gives CDR1 SGDLS, CDR2 YYNGEE. The CDR3 is 15 residues long. CDR3 in amino acids: CASSVVGAGGDTQYF. CDR3 coding DNA: TGTGCCAGCAGCGTAGTCGGAGCGGGAGGGGATACGCAGTATTTT.

Note on this clone: The same CDR3 also results from other DNA sequences found in this sample. J is TRBJ2-7 and V is TRBV14, with D maybe TRBD2 (6 bases). Trimming pared 1 base from V and 4 bases from J, leaving 8 bases between. The CDR3 has 13 amino acids. Germline-derived CDR1 and CDR2 are SGHDN and FVKESK. The CDR3 here is CASSQGAGYEQYF. In DNA form, the CDR3 reads TGTGCCAGCAGCCAAGGGGCGGGATACGAGCAGTACTTC.

The rearrangement uses TRBV4-3 and TRBJ1-2; D remains unclear. The CDR3 length is 18 residues. Looked up from germline, CDR1 is LGHNA and CDR2 is YSLEER. V shed 0 bases and J shed 8 bases, with 25 bases lying between them. The DNA of the CDR3 is TGCGCCAGCAGCCAAGATCAATCGAAGGCCCATCTTTTGGGGGGCTACACCTTC. Residues: CASSQDQSKAHLLGGYTF.

This clone was detected a few times. The V and J genes are TRBV18 and TRBJ2-5, with TRBD1 identical over 10 bases. J gave up 4 bases and V 3 bases, and 5 bases lay outside the gene matches. The germline gives CDR1 KGHSH, CDR2 LQKENI. The CDR3 is 15 amino acids. The DNA of the CDR3 is TGTGCCAGCTCACCGCGACAGGGGGCGGCAGAGACCCAGTACTTC. This codes for CASSPRQGAAETQYF.

Comments on this clone: A far more abundant clone sits one base away, making this likely a read error. The chain is built from TRBV29-1 and TRBJ1-1; D is unclear. Germline V lookup: CDR1 SQVTM, CDR2 ANQGSEA. CDR3 size: 12 residues. CDR3: CSVGFGRTKAFF. In DNA form, the CDR3 reads TGCAGCGTTGGTTTCGGCCGCACTAAAGCTTTCTTT.